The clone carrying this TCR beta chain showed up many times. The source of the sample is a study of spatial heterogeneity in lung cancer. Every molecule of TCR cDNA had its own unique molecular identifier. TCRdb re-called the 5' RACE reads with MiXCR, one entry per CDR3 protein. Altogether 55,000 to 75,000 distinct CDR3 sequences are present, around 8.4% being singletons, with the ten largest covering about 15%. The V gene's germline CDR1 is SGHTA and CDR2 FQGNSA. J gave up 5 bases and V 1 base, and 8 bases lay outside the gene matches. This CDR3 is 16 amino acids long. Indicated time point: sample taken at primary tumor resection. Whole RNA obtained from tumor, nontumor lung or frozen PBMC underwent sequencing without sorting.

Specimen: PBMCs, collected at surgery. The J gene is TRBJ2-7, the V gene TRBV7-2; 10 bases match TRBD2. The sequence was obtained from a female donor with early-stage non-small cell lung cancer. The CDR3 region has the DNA TGTGCCAGCAGCTTAGAGCTAGCGGGAGTGAAGAACGAGCAGTACTTC. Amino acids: CASSLELAGVKNEQYF.